The sequence of this T cell receptor beta chain was determined in a study of cytomegalovirus exposure and HLA in healthy donors. Broader study findings: Subsequent analysis of the 100 to 150 validation repertoires found a tendency for first-cohort TCR clusters to co-occur. The authors enumerated over 150 TCR beta chains as linked to cytomegalovirus.

The CDR3 contains 16 residues. Germline assignment: CDR1 LNHDA and CDR2 SQIVND (reference sequence). After removal of 4 bases from V and 1 base from J, the junction contained 8 bases not matched to a gene. Worth noting for this clone: Its antigen is unknown.

Assay used: immunoSEQ multiplex PCR; TCRdb lists only in-frame clones, some missing. The sample has some 170,000 clones, 70% to 90% seen once. The V call is TRBV19, the J call TRBJ2-3; 7 nucleotides match TRBD1. Sequencing was done on a sample of PBMCs. The sequence was obtained from a woman younger than 35 in good health and CMV-seronegative. The DNA for the CDR3 is TGTGCCAGTAGTACCCCAGGGGGTTTTGGCACAGATACGCAGTATTTT. Its translation is CASSTPGGFGTDTQYF.